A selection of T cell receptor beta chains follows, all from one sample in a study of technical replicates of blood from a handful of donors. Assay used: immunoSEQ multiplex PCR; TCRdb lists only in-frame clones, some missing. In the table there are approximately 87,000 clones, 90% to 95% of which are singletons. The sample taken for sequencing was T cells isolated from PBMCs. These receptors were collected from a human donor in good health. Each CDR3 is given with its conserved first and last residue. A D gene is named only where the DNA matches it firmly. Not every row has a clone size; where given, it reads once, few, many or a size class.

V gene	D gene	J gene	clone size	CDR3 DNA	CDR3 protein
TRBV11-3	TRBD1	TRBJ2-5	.	TGTGCCAGCAGCCGTAGCCGGACAGGGGATACAATAATTGGGGAGACCCAGTACTTC	CASSRSRTGDTIIGETQYF
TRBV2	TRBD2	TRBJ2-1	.	TGTGCCAGCACGGGGGGAGTAGCGGGAGTGGAGCAGTTCTTC	CASTGGVAGVEQFF
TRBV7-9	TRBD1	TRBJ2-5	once	TGTGCCAGCAGCTTATTGGGACAGAGGCAAGAGACCCAGTACTTC	CASSLLGQRQETQYF
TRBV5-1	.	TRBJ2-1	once	TGCGCCAGCACAAAGGGGGAAGCCTACAATGAGCAGTTCTTC	CASTKGEAYNEQFF
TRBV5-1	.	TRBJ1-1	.	TGCGCCAGCAGCTTGGGGGTCGCCGCCGGGTTAATCACTGAAGCTTTCTTT	CASSLGVAAGLITEAFF
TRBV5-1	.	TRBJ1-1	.	TGCGCCAGCAGCTTGTCTCTTCGGGGGGCACGGACTGAAGCTTTCTTT	CASSLSLRGARTEAFF
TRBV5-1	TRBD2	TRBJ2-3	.	TGCGCCAGCAGCTTGACGCCTAGCGGGACTGCAGATACGCAGTATTTT	CASSLTPSGTADTQYF
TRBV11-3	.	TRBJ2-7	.	TGTGCCAGCAGCTCCCCGGTAGACTTTTTTGGGGAGCAGTACTTC	CASSSPVDFFGEQYF
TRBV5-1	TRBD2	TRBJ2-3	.	TGCGCCAGCAGCTTGGCGGGCGGGGGGAACACAGATACGCAGTATTTT	CASSLAGGGNTDTQYF
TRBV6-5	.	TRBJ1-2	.	TGTGCCAGCAGTTACCATGACAAAGGAAACTATGGCTACACCTTC	CASSYHDKGNYGYTF
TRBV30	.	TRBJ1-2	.	TGTGCCTGGAGTGTAATCCGGGCGGGCGGCTACACCTTC	CAWSVIRAGGYTF
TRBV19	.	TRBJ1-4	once	TGTGCCAGTAGTATCCGTTTAAATGAAAAACTGTTTTTT	CASSIRLNEKLFF